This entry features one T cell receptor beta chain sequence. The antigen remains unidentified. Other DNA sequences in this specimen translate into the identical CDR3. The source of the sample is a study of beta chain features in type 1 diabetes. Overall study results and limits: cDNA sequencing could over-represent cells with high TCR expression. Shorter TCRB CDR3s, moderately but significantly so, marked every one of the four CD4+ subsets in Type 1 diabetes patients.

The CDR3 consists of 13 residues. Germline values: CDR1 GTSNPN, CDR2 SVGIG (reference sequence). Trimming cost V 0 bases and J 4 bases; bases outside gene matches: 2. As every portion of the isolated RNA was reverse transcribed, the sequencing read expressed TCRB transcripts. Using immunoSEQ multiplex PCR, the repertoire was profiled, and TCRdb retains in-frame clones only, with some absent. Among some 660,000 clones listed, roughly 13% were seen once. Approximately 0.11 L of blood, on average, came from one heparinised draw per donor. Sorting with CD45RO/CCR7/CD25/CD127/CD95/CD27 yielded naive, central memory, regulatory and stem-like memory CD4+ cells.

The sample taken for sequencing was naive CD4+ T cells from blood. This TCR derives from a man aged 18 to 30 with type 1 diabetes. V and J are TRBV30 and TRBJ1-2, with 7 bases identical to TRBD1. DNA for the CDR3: TGTGCCTGGAGTGTACAGGGGAGCTATGGCTACACCTTC. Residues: CAWSVQGSYGYTF.